A selection of T cell receptor beta chains follows, all from one sample in a study of Ad26.COV2.S vaccination and SARS-CoV-2 variants. Repertoires were generated with immunoSEQ multiplex PCR, while TCRdb's copy carries only in-frame clones and drops some. This sample has 450,000 to 550,000 clones; 75% to 90% occur once, and the top ten carry about 2.5%. This material consisted of peripheral blood, taken in a trial of Ad26.COV2.S vaccine versus placebo. These receptors originate from a person aged 18-60 years who received the Ad26.COV2.S COVID-19 vaccine or a placebo. CDR3s include the opening cysteine and the closing phenylalanine or tryptophan. The order of the fields is J gene, D gene, V gene, CDR3 length, clone size, CDR3 DNA, CDR3 protein. D genes are given only for firm matches. Clone size is given for some rows only: seen once, a few or many times, or a class if the clone is expanded.

TRBJ2-7,TRBD2,TRBV7-8,14,-,TGTGCCAGCAGCTTAGTACTAGCGGTGGGTAAGCAGTACTTC,CASSLVLAVGKQYF
TRBJ1-5,-,TRBV28,15,-,TGTGCCAGCAGTCGATTTTTGGTTAGGAATCAGCCCCAGCATTTT,CASSRFLVRNQPQHF
TRBJ2-7,-,TRBV4-2,15,once,TGTGCCAGCAGCCAAGTTGGAGGGGGGAGCTACGAGCAGTACTTC,CASSQVGGGSYEQYF
TRBJ2-2,TRBD2,TRBV2,15,-,TGTGCCAGCAGCCGACTAGCGGGAGAAGCCGGGGAGCTGTTTTTT,CASSRLAGEAGELFF
TRBJ2-1,TRBD1,TRBV6-2/TRBV6-3,18,-,TGTGCCAGCAGCGCCGGGACAGGGGGATTGCTAGAGCGGAATGAGCAGTTCTTC,CASSAGTGGLLERNEQFF
TRBJ2-2,-,TRBV11-3,19,many,TGTGCCAGCAGCCGCGGGCATTTGGGTAGGCTACTGAACACCGGGGAGCTGTTTTTT,CASSRGHLGRLLNTGELFF
TRBJ2-5,TRBD1,TRBV3-1/TRBV3-2,17,-,TGTGCCAGCAGCCAAGAAGGTGGGACAGGGATGTTGAAGACCCAGTACTTC,CASSQEGGTGMLKTQYF
TRBJ1-2,-,TRBV19,14,-,TGTGCCAGTACCCCGACCCGACATAACTATGGCTACACCTTC,CASTPTRHNYGYTF
TRBJ1-6,-,TRBV11-3,11,-,TGTGCCAGCAGCGGAGGTTCACCCCTCCACTTT,CASSGGSPLHF
TRBJ2-3,TRBD2,TRBV2,15,-,TGTGCCAGCAGTGTGGGCGCGGGGGGTGGAGATACGCAGTATTTT,CASSVGAGGGDTQYF
TRBJ1-1,-,TRBV5-6,13,-,TGTGCCAGCAGCCAAACCCGGGGCACTGAAGCTTTCTTT,CASSQTRGTEAFF
TRBJ2-7,TRBD1,TRBV6-5,12,-,TGTGCCAGCAGCGAGACAGGGTTCGAGCAGTACTTC,CASSETGFEQYF
TRBJ2-1,-,TRBV19,14,-,TGTGCCAGTAGTGTGCAGAGCTCCTACAATGAGCAGTTCTTC,CASSVQSSYNEQFF